Presented here are 16 T cell receptor beta chains from one specimen sequenced in a study of tumor and adjacent non-tumor tissue in lung cancer. No cell sorting was done before RNA was extracted from the tissue. A modified ARM-PCR protocol with three rounds of nested PCR amplified TCRbeta. TCRdb redid the calling of the multiplex PCR reads with MiXCR, one entry per CDR3 protein. The sample consists of around 120,000 distinct CDR3 sequences, roughly 67% of them appearing once. Sample: lung tumor tissue. The receptor source for this set is a man aged 25-45 years with non-small cell lung cancer.

This clonotype was observed at least ten times. The V gene is TRBV11-2, the J gene TRBJ2-5; D may be TRBD1 or TRBD2 (5 bases each). V was shortened by 2 bases and J by 3 bases, with 10 bases between the two germline ends. There are 14 residues in the CDR3. The germline CDR1 and CDR2 sequences are SGHAT and FQNNGV. DNA for the CDR3: TGTGCCAGCAGCTTAAAAGGGACCAAAGAGACCCAGTACTTC. Protein sequence: CASSLKGTKETQYF.

A note on this clonotype: Just one base apart from a much larger clone, this may be a read error. The chain couples TRBV5-1 to TRBJ2-7; 7 nucleotides align to TRBD1. The CDR3 consists of 15 residues. Germline V gene lookup returns CDR1 SGHRS and CDR2 YFSETQ. The DNA of the CDR3 is TGCGCCAGCAACTTGGGGGCTACAGGGGTCGGCGAGCAGTACTTC. This translates into CASNLGATGVGEQYF.

This clonotype was seen just once. Sequence at one end of the junction differs from germline and may be a read error. The V and J genes are TRBV12-5 and TRBJ2-1; a weak D match, TRBD1 (6 bases). The CDR3 is 16 amino acids. CDR1 is LGHNT and CDR2 is FRNRAP in the germline V gene. CDR3 residues: CAGGLPGMGADNEQFF. The DNA for the CDR3 is TGCGCTGGTGGTTTGCCCGGGATGGGGGCTGACAATGAGCAGTTCTTC.

On this clonotype itself: The junction does not match germline at one end; this may be a read error. The rearrangement uses TRBV6-2 or TRBV6-3 and TRBJ2-7, with TRBD1 as a possible D gene (6 bases). Germline lookup yields CDR1 MNHEY and CDR2 SVGEGT. The CDR3 has 14 residues. CDR3 DNA: TGTGTCAGCAGAACCGTGACAGGAGGCTACGAGCAGTACTTC. Protein sequence: CVSRTVTGGYEQYF.

With respect to this clonotype: This likely comes from a read error, as the CDR3 has no conserved phenylalanine or tryptophan at its end. Because the CDR3's place on the DNA is in doubt, the DNA is left out and the CDR3 is given as listed by TCRdb. CDR3: CASSRTPSGVNVLIL. The rearrangement joins TRBV4-3 to TRBJ2-6. From its first to its last residue, the CDR3 has 15 amino acids. Germline V gene lookup returns CDR1 LGHNA and CDR2 YSLEER.

The sample holds a few counts of this clonotype. A read error may be the cause here, since a much bigger clone is one base away. The V call is TRBV6-1, the J call TRBJ1-1; 7 bases line up with TRBD1. There are 15 residues in the CDR3. Germline CDR1 is MNHNS and CDR2 is SASEGT. CDR3 coding DNA: TGTGTCAGCAGGCAGACAGGGAGCGCGAACACTGAAGCTTTCTTT. Translation: CVSRQTGSANTEAFF.

This clonotype was seen just once. V usage is TRBV20-1 and J usage is TRBJ1-2; D is possibly TRBD1 (5 bases). The V gene lost 4 bases and the J gene lost 4 bases, with 19 bases spanning the gap. The CDR3 totals 15 residues. Per germline, CDR1 DFQATT and CDR2 SNEGSKA (reference sequence). The CDR3 nucleotides are TGCAGTGCTATAGATCGGGGCGCGGCACCCTATGGCTACACCTTC. Translation: CSAIDRGAAPYGYTF.

The rearrangement joins TRBV29-1 to TRBJ2-5; perhaps TRBD1 as D (6 bases). Germline V gene sequence: CDR1 SQVTM, CDR2 ANQGSEA. Trimming took 7 bases from V and 10 from J, leaving 19 bases between them. The CDR3 contains 12 residues. Written as DNA, the CDR3 is TGCAGCGCGGGACATCTCAGAGAGGGCCAGTACTTC. Translation gives CSAGHLREGQYF.

V gene TRBV6-1 combines with J gene TRBJ2-3; D is tentatively TRBD1 or TRBD2 (5 bases each). The CDR3 sequence is 16 residues long. Germline CDR1 is MNHNS and CDR2 is SASEGT. V shed 4 bases and J shed 6 bases, with 20 bases lying between them. CDR3 bases: TGTGCCAGCAGTGGGGGTAGTGGGACCAAACGGGATACGCAGTATTTT. As protein: CASSGGSGTKRDTQYF.

This clonotype was recorded at least ten times. The CDR3 nucleotides are TGCAGTGCTAGAGATCAAAGGGCGGACATTCAGTACTTC. Translated: CSARDQRADIQYF. This chain connects TRBV20-1 to TRBJ2-4; D gene uncertain. Deletions cut 0 bases from V and 8 bases from J, with 11 bases between. The CDR3 is made up of 13 amino acids. Germline V gene data show CDR1 as DFQATT and CDR2 as SNEGSKA (reference sequence).

This clonotype was observed many times. V gene TRBV20-1 combines with J gene TRBJ2-7; no firm D call. V lost 3 bases and J lost 0, with 12 bases in between. CDR1 DFQATT and CDR2 SNEGSKA come from the germline V gene (reference sequence). The length of the CDR3 is 14 residues. The CDR3: CSASDARSSYEQYF. CDR3 DNA sequence: TGCAGTGCTAGCGACGCAAGGAGCTCCTACGAGCAGTACTTC.

Note on this clonotype: Given a much more abundant clone one base away, this may be a read error. This chain links TRBV6-5 with TRBJ2-7, with D maybe TRBD1 (6 bases). Trimming removed 6 bases at V and 7 bases at J, with 25 bases between. Germline CDR1 reads MNHEY; CDR2 reads SVGAGI. This CDR3 has 16 residues. The CDR3 here is CASRSPTGTLLREQYF. Here the CDR3 DNA reads TGTGCCAGCAGAAGCCCGACAGGCACCCTACTCCGGGAGCAGTACTTC.

Comments on this clonotype: A much larger clone differs by one base, so this may be a read error. This CDR3 reads CDSSQEGSGGGDEQFF. Written as DNA, the CDR3 is TGTGACAGCAGCCAAGAAGGTTCAGGGGGAGGGGATGAGCAGTTCTTC. The genes are TRBV4-2 and TRBJ2-1, with D perhaps being TRBD1 or TRBD2 (7 bases each). Germline V gene data show CDR1 as LGHNA and CDR2 as YNFKEQ. This CDR3 is 16 amino acids long.

CDR3 DNA: TGTGCCAGCAGTACCCCGGGACAGGGGAAGTGGACTGAAGCTTTCTTT. Protein: CASSTPGQGKWTEAFF. The rearrangement joins TRBV6-9 to TRBJ1-1, with 10 nucleotides matching TRBD1. The CDR3 is made up of 16 amino acids. Germline trimming cut 5 bases from V and 5 bases from J; bases unmatched to any gene: 11. The germline V gene has CDR1 MNHGY and CDR2 SVAAGI.

As regards this clonotype: This may be a read error: a much more frequent sequence differs by one nucleotide. The V call is TRBV6-5, the J call TRBJ2-3; 7 bases map to TRBD1. Germline V gene data show CDR1 as MNHEY and CDR2 as SVGAGI. The CDR3 is 14 residues long. DNA of the CDR3: TGTACCAGCAGTTACAGGGGTTGGAGGGATACGCAGTATTTT. Translating gives CTSSYRGWRDTQYF.

A note on this clonotype: The conserved closing phenylalanine or tryptophan is absent in this CDR3, likely reflecting a read error. Because the CDR3's place on the DNA is in doubt, the DNA is left out and the CDR3 is given as listed by TCRdb. The rearrangement joins TRBV11-2 to TRBJ2-2; TRBD1, the table's D call, was not compared with the DNA. Germline lookup yields CDR1 SGHAT and CDR2 FQNNGV. The length of the CDR3 is 16 amino acids, counting both ends. This chain's CDR3 is CASSFRGVTNTGELFL.